This T cell receptor beta chain was captured by sequencing in a study of blood T cell repertoires in COVID-19. In the study overall: Collection of acute and convalescent COVID-19 samples took place in the United States, Italy and Spain. The cDNA or gDNA used as material had been derived from T cells, B-cell-depleted T cells, or PBMCs.

This clone was seen more than once but under ten times. In the original workflow: Cell counts per sample came from amplifying reference gene primers. Produced via immunoSEQ multiplex PCR; TCRdb's table is partial and in-frame only. V and J calls and clone size follow that table, whereas D and trimming were derived from the DNA. The data contain over 200,000 clones, around 83% of them singletons. The germline V gene encodes CDR1 LNHDA and CDR2 SQIVND (reference sequence). V gave up 1 base and J gave up 3 bases, with 11 bases separating them. The CDR3 has 15 residues. The chain combines TRBV19 with TRBJ2-3, with D maybe TRBD2 (6 bases). This TCR came from a woman in her fifties or sixties with acute or convalescent COVID-19. Sequencing used peripheral blood. CDR3 bases: TGTGCCAGTAGTATAGGACTAGATGTAACAGATACGCAGTATTTT. This sequence encodes CASSIGLDVTDTQYF.